This TCR beta chain was sequenced for a study of OX40 agonist ivuxolimab in advanced cancers. Looking at the study overall: Patients were treated with ivuxolimab, an agonistic anti-OX40 (CD134) antibody. It was permissible to have had prior anti-PD-1, anti-PD-L1 or anti-CTLA-4 therapy, and more than 30% had some.

V was pared by 4 bases and J by 6 bases, with 5 bases of the junction left unmatched. This CDR3 region has 12 residues. Germline assignment: CDR1 SQVTM and CDR2 ANQGSEA. The count of this clone is one. No antigen is known for it. Data came from immunoSEQ multiplex PCR; TCRdb stores just in-frame clones and leaves some out. The sample yields 50,000 or so clones, about 90% seen once. Findings of the study overall: The mean number of expanded clones was higher in CD8+ T cells than in CD4+. The CD4+ and CD8+ T cells in the blood had expanded clonally by week 6 at 0.1 to 3.0 mg/kg.

The sequence came from an adult with an advanced solid tumor such as melanoma, head and neck, liver or kidney cancer. Here the sequenced sample was CD4+ or CD8+ T cells sorted from blood, taken in a trial of the OX40 agonist ivuxolimab. The chain couples TRBV29-1 to TRBJ1-2; TRBD1 aligns across 7 bases. CDR3 residues: CSVGTGADGYTF. Here the CDR3 DNA reads TGCAGCGTTGGTACAGGGGCTGATGGCTACACCTTC.